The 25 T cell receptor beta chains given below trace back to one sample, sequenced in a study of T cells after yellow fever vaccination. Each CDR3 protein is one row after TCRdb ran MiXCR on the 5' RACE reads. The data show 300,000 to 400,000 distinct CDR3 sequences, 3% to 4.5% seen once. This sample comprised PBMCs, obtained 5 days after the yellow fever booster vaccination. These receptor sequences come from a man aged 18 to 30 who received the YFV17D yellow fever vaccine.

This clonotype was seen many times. CDR3 nucleotide sequence: TGCGCCAGCAGGAGAATTGACGGACTGAACACTGAAGCTTTCTTT. This gives the protein CASRRIDGLNTEAFF. V gene TRBV5-1 combines with J gene TRBJ1-1; no clear D gene. The germline V gene has CDR1 SGHRS and CDR2 YFSETQ. This CDR3 region has 15 residues. The V end lost 5 bases, the J end lost 0 bases, and 14 bases lay between the germline ends.

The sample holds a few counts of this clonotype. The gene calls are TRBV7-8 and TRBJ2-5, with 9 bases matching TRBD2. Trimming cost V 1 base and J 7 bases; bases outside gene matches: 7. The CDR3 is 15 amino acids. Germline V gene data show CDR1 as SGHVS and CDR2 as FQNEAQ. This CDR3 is CASSLGLADVGTQYF. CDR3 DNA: TGTGCCAGCAGCTTAGGACTAGCGGACGTAGGGACCCAGTACTTC.

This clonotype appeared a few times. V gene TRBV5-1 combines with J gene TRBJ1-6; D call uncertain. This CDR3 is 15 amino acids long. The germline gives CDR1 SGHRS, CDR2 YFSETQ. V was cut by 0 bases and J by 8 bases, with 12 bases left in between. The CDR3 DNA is TGCGCCAGCAGCTTGGTAGTGGATCTCGATTCACCCCTCCACTTT. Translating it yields CASSLVVDLDSPLHF.

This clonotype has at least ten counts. This CDR3 reads CAISEAKRGRTDTQYF. CDR3 sequence (DNA): TGTGCCATCAGTGAAGCGAAGCGGGGACGCACAGATACGCAGTATTTT. The V call is TRBV10-3, the J call TRBJ2-3; 7 bases map to TRBD2. Trimming at V came to 3 bases and at J to 1 base, leaving 7 bases not matched to a gene. The length of the CDR3 is 16 residues. Germline V lookup: CDR1 ENHRY, CDR2 SYGVKD.

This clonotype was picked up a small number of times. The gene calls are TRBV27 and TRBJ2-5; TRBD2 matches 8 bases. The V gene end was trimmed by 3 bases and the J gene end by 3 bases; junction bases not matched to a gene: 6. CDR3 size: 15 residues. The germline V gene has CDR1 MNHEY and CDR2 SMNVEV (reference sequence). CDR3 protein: CASSFFGLAKETQYF. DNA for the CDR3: TGTGCCAGCAGTTTCTTTGGACTAGCAAAAGAGACCCAGTACTTC.

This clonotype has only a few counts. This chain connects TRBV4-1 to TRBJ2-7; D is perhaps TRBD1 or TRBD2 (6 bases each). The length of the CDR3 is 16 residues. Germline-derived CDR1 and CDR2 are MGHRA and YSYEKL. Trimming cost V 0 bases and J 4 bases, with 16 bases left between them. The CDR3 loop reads CASSQEKKGGIYEQYV. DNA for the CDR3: TGCGCCAGCAGCCAAGAGAAAAAGGGGGGAATATACGAGCAGTACGTC.

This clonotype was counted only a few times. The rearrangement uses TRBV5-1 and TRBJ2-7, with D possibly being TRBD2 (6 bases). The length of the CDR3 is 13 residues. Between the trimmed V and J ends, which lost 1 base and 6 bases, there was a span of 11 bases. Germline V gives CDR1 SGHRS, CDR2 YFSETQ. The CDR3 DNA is TGCGCCAGCAGCTTGAGAACTAGCTTCGAGCAGTACTTC. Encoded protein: CASSLRTSFEQYF. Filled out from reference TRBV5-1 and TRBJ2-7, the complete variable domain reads KAGVTQTPRYLIKTRGQQVTLSCSPISGHRSVSWYQQTPGQGLQFLFEYFSETQRNKGNFPGRFSGRQFSNSRSEMNVSTLELGDSALYLCASSLRTSFEQYFGPGTRLTVT.

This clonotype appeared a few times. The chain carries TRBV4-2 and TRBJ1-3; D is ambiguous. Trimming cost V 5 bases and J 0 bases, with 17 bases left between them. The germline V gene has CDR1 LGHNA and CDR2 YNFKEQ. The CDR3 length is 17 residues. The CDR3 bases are TGTGCCAGCAGCGTCGCGTTGGAGCCCCGCTCTGGAAACACCATATATTTT. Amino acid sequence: CASSVALEPRSGNTIYF.

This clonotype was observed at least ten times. The CDR3 is CASSLVASGGDDTQYF. The DNA for the CDR3 is TGTGCCAGCAGCTTAGTGGCTAGCGGGGGGGATGATACGCAGTATTTT. The chain is built from TRBV7-2 and TRBJ2-3, with 12 bases aligning to TRBD2. V lost 1 base and J lost 6; bases outside the gene matches: 5. The CDR3 consists of 16 residues. From germline, CDR1 is SGHTA and CDR2 FQGNSA. The variable domain in full, completed from reference TRBV7-2 and TRBJ2-3, reads GAGVSQSPSNKVTEKGKDVELRCDPISGHTALYWYRQSLGQGLEFLIYFQGNSAPDKSGLPSDRFSAERTGGSVSTLTIQRTQQEDSAVYLCASSLVASGGDDTQYFGPGTRLTVL.

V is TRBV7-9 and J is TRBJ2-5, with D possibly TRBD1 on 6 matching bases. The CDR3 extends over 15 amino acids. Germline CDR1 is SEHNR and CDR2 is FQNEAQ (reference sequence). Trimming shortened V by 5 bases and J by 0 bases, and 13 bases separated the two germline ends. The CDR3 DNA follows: TGTGCCAGCAGCCGGAGACAGGTTTACCAAGAGACCCAGTACTTC. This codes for CASSRRQVYQETQYF. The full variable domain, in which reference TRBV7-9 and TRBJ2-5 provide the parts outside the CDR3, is DTGVSQNPRHKITKRGQNVTFRCDPISEHNRLYWYRQTLGQGPEFLTYFQNEAQLEKSRLLSDRFSAERPKGSFSTLEIQRTEQGDSAMYLCASSRRQVYQETQYFGPGTRLLVL.

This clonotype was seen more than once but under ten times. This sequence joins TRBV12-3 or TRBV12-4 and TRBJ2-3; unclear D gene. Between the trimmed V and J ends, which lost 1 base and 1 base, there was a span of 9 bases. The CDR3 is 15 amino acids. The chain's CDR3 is CASSLDGKGTDTQYF. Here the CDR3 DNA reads TGTGCCAGCAGTTTAGATGGAAAGGGCACAGATACGCAGTATTTT.

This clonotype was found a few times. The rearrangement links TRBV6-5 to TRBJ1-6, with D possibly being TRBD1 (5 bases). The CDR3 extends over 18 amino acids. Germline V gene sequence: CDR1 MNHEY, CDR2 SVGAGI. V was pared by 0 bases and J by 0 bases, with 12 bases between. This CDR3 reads CASSYSTGLSSYNSPLHF. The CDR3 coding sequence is TGTGCCAGCAGTTACTCAACAGGCCTGAGCTCCTATAATTCACCCCTCCACTTT.

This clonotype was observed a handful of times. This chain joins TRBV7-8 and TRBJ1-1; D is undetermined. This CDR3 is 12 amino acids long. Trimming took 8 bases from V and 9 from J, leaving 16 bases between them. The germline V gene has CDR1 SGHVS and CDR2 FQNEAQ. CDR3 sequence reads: CASRISVPKAFF. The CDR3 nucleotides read TGTGCCAGCCGAATCTCCGTACCGAAAGCTTTCTTT.

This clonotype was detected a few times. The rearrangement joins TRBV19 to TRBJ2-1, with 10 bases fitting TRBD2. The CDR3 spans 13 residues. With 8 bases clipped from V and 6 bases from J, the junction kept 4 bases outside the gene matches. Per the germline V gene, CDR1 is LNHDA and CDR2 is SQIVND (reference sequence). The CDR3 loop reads CASRQRGGNEQFF. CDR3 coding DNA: TGTGCCAGTCGTCAGCGGGGGGGCAATGAGCAGTTCTTC.

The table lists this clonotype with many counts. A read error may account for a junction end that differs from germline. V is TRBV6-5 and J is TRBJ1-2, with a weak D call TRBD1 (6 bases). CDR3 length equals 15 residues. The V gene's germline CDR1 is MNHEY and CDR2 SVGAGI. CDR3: CASSDSLTGMYGYTF. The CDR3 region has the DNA TGTGCCAGCAGTGACTCCCTCACAGGGATGTATGGCTACACCTTC.

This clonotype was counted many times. The CDR3 DNA sequence: TGCGCCAGCAGCTTGCGAGGACAGCCTACCTCACGGCGGGAGACCCAGTACTTC. Amino acids: CASSLRGQPTSRRETQYF. The chain couples TRBV5-1 to TRBJ2-5, with D possibly being TRBD1 (6 bases). The V gene lost 1 base and the J gene lost 5 bases, with 24 bases spanning the gap. Germline V gives CDR1 SGHRS, CDR2 YFSETQ. The CDR3 runs 18 residues.

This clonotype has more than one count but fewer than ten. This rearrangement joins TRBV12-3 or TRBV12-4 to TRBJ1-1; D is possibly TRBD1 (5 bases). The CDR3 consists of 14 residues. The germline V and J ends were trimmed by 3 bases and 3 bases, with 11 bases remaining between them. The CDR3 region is CASSFQGGHTEAFF. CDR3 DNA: TGTGCCAGCAGTTTCCAGGGTGGTCACACTGAAGCTTTCTTT.

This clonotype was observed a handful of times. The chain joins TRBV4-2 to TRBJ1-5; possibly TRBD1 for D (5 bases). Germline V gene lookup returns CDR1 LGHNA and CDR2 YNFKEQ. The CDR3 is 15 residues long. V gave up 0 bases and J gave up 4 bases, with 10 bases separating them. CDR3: CASSQDGAENQPQHF. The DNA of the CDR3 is TGTGCCAGCAGCCAAGATGGGGCAGAGAATCAGCCCCAGCATTTT.

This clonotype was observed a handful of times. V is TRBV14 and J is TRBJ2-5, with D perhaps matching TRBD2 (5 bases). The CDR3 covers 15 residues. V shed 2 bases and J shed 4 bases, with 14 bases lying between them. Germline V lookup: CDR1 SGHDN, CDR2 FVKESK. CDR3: CASSQSRTHAETQYF. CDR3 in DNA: TGTGCCAGCAGCCAATCCCGGACTCACGCAGAGACCCAGTACTTC. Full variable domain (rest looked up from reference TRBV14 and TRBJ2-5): EAGVTQFPSHSVIEKGQTVTLRCDPISGHDNLYWYRRVMGKEIKFLLHFVKESKQDESGMPNNRFLAERTGGTYSTLKVQPAELEDSGVYFCASSQSRTHAETQYFGPGTRLLVL.

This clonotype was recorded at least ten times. The CDR3 nucleotides are TGTGCCAGCAGTTTATCGGGTTACGAGCAGTACGTC. Translated: CASSLSGYEQYV. This chain uses TRBV28 with TRBJ2-7; D gene ambiguous. The V end was cut by 1 base, the J end by 4 bases, with 5 bases between. The CDR3 covers 12 residues. Germline V gives CDR1 MDHEN, CDR2 SYDVKM.

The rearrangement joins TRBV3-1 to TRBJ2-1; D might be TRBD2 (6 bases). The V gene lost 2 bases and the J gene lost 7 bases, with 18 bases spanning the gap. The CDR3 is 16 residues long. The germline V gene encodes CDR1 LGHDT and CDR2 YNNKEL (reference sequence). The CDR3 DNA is TGTGCCAGCAGCCAAACCGGCGGGGTAATAAGGAATGAGCAGTTCTTC. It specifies CASSQTGGVIRNEQFF.

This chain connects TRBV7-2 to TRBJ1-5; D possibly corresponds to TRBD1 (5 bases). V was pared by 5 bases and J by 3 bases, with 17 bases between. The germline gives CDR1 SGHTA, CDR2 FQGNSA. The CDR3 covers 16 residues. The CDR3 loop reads CASSPGLWGLNQPQHF. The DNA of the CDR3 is TGTGCCAGCAGCCCAGGGTTATGGGGCCTCAATCAGCCCCAGCATTTT.

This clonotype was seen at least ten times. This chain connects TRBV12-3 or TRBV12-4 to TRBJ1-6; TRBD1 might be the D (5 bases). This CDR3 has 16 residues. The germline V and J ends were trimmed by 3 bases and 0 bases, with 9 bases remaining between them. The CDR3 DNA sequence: TGTGCCAGCAGTTTTGGACAAAGCTCCTATAATTCACCCCTCCACTTT. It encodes CASSFGQSSYNSPLHF.

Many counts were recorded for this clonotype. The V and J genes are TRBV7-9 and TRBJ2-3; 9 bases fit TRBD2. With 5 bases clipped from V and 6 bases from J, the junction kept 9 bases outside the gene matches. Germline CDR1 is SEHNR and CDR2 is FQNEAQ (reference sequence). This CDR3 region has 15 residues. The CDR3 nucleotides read TGTGCCAGCAGCCCTATTGGCGGGGGGGCGGATACGCAGTATTTT. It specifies CASSPIGGGADTQYF.

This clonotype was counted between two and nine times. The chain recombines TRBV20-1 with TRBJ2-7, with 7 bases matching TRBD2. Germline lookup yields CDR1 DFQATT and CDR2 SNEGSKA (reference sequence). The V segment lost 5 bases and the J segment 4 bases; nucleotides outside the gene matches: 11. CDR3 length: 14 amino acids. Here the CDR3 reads CSAPAQRGGYEQYF. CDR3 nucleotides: TGCAGTGCTCCCGCCCAGCGGGGCGGGTACGAGCAGTACTTC.